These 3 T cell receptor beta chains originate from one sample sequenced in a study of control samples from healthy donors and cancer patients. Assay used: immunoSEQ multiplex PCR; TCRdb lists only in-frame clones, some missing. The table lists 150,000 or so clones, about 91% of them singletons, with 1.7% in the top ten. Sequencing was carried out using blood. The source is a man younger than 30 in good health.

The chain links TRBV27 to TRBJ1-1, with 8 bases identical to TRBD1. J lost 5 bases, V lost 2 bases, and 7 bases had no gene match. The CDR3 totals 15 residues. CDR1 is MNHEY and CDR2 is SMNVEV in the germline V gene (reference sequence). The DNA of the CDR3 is TGTGCCAGCAGTTTACAGGGGGCGCTTAAAACTGAAGCTTTCTTT. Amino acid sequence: CASSLQGALKTEAFF.

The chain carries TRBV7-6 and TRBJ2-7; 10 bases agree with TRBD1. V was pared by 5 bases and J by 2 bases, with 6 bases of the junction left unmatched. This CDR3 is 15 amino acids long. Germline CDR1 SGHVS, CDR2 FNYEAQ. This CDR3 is CASSMGQGRAYEQYF. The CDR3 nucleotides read TGTGCCAGCAGCATGGGACAGGGGAGGGCCTACGAGCAGTACTTC.

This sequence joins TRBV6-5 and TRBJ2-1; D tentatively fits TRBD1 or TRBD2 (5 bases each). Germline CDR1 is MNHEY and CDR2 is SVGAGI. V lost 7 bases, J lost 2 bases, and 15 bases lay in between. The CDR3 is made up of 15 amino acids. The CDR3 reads CASTEGLAAYNEQFF. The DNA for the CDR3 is TGTGCCAGCACCGAGGGGCTAGCAGCCTACAATGAGCAGTTCTTC.